The sequence of this TCR beta chain was determined in a study of blood T cell repertoires in COVID-19. Whole-study context: Samples representing acute and convalescent COVID-19 were sourced from the United States, Italy and Spain. Nucleic acid was either cDNA or gDNA, and it came from T cells, B-cell-depleted T cells, or PBMCs.

Data came from immunoSEQ multiplex PCR; TCRdb stores just in-frame clones and leaves some out. Here the sample spans about 200,000 clones, around nine tenths being singletons. V gave up 4 bases and J gave up 0 bases; unmatched junction bases: 2. From germline, CDR1 is SGHNT and CDR2 YENEEA. The CDR3 is 14 residues long. The sequenced sample consisted of peripheral blood. The chain carries TRBV11-3 and TRBJ1-1, with 7 bases aligning to TRBD1. The clonotype comes from a man in his fifties or sixties with acute or convalescent COVID-19. The CDR3 sequence: CASSSGGLNTEAFF. The CDR3 DNA reads TGTGCCAGCAGCTCAGGGGGACTGAACACTGAAGCTTTCTTT.